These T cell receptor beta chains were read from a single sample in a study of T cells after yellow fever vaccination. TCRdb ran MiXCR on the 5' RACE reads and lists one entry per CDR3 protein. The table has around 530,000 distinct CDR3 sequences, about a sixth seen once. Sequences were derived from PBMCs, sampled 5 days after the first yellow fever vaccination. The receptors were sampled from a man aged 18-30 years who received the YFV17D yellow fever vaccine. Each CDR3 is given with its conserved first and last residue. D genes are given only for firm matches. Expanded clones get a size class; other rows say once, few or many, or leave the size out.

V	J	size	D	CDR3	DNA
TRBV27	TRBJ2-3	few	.	CASRKGFTDTQYF	TGTGCCAGTCGAAAGGGGTTCACAGATACGCAGTATTTT
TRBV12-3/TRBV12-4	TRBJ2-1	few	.	CASSLHGGTGRYNEQFF	TGTGCCAGCAGTTTGCATGGGGGAACAGGGCGCTACAATGAGCAGTTCTTC
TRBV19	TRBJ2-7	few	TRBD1	CASRRTGPSYEQYF	TGTGCCAGTAGGAGGACAGGGCCGTCCTACGAGCAGTACTTC
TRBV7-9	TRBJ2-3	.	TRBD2	CASSNRRGDTDTQYF	TGTGCCAGCAGCAATCGCCGGGGGGACACAGATACGCAGTATTTT
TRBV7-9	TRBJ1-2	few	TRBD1	CASSTSGQGNTF	TGTGCCAGCAGCACCAGCGGACAGGGGAACACCTTC
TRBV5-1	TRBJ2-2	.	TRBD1	CASTFGDRGFAGELFF	TGCGCCAGCACGTTTGGGGACAGGGGCTTCGCCGGGGAGCTGTTTTTT
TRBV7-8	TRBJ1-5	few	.	CASSLGESNQPQHF	TGTGCCAGCAGCTTAGGGGAAAGCAATCAGCCCCAGCATTTT
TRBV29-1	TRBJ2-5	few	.	CSVEENRVETQYF	TGCAGCGTTGAAGAGAACAGGGTAGAGACCCAGTACTTC
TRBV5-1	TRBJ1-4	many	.	CASSLAGIEKLFF	TGCGCCAGCAGCTTGGCAGGGATTGAAAAACTGTTTTTT
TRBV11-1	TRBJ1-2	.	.	CASSLALTGYLLEGGYTF	TGTGCCAGCAGCTTAGCGCTTACAGGGTACCTACTGGAGGGTGGCTACACCTTC
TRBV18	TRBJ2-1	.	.	CASSPGALQGSSYNEQFF	TGTGCCAGCTCACCGGGGGCCCTCCAGGGAAGCTCCTACAATGAGCAGTTCTTC
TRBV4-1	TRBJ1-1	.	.	CASSQDRVMVTEAFF	TGCGCCAGCAGCCAAGATCGAGTAATGGTGACTGAAGCTTTCTTT
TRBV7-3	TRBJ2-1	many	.	CASSPNPGLHYNEQFF	TGTGCCAGCAGCCCTAATCCCGGACTACACTACAATGAGCAGTTCTTC
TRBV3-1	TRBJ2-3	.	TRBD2	CASSRTGRSGTDTQYF	TGTGCCAGCAGCCGGACCGGGAGGAGCGGCACAGATACGCAGTATTTT
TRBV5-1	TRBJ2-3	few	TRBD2	CASSLGTTGDTQYF	TGCGCCAGCAGCTTAGGGACTACTGGAGATACGCAGTATTTT